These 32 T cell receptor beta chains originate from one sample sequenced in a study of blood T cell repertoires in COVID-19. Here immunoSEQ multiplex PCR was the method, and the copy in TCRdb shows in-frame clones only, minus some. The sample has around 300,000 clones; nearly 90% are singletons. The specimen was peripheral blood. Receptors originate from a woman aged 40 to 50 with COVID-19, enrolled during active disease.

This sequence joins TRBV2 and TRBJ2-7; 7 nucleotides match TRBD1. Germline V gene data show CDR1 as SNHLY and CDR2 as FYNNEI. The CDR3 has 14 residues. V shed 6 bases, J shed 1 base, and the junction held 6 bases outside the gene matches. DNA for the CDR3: TGTGCCAGCAGCTACTCGGGACAGTCCTACGAGCAGTACTTC. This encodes CASSYSGQSYEQYF.

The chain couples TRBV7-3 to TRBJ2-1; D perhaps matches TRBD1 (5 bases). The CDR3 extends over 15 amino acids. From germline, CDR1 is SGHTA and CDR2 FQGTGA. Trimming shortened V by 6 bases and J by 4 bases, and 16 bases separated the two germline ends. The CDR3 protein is CASSLTVDSYNEQFF. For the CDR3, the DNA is TGTGCCAGCAGTCTCACTGTCGACAGTTACAATGAGCAGTTCTTC. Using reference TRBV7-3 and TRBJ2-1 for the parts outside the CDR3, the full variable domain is GAGVSQTPSNKVTEKGKYVELRCDPISGHTALYWYRQSLGQGPEFLIYFQGTGAADDSGLPNDRFFAVRPEGSVSTLKIQRTERGDSAVYLCASSLTVDSYNEQFFGPGTRLTVL.

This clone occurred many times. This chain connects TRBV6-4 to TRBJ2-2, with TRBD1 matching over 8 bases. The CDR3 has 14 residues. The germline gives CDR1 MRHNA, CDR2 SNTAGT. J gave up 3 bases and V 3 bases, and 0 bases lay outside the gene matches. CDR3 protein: CASSETGDTGELFF. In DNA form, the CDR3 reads TGTGCCAGCAGTGAGACAGGGGACACCGGGGAGCTGTTTTTT.

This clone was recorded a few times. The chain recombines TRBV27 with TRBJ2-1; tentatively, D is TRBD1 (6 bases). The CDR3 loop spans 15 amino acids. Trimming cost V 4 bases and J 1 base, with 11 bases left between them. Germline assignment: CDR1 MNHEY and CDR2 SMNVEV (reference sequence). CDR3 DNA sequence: TGTGCCAGCAGTTCGGACAGCGGATCCTACAATGAGCAGTTCTTC. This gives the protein CASSSDSGSYNEQFF.

The CDR3 coding sequence is TGTGCCAGCAGTTACTCGATACAGAACACTGAAGCTTTCTTT. Its protein is CASSYSIQNTEAFF. This chain connects TRBV6-5 to TRBJ1-1; D ambiguous. The CDR3 length is 14 residues. Between the trimmed V and J ends, which lost 0 bases and 1 base, there was a span of 6 bases. Germline V gene data show CDR1 as MNHEY and CDR2 as SVGAGI.

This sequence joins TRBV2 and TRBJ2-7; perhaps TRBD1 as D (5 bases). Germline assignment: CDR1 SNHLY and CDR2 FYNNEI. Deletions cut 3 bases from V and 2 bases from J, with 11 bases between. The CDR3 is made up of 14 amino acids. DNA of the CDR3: TGTGCCAGCAGTGATCAGGGTACGGCCTACGAGCAGTACTTC. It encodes CASSDQGTAYEQYF.

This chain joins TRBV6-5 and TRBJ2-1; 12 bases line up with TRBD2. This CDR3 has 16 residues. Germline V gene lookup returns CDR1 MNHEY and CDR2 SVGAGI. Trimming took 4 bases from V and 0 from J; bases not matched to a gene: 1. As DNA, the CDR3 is TGTGCCAGCAGTTCGGGACTAGCGGGCTCCTACAATGAGCAGTTCTTC. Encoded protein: CASSSGLAGSYNEQFF.

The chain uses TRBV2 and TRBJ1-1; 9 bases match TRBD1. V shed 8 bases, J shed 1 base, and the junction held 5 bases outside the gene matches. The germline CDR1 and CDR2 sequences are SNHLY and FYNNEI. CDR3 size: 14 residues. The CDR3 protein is CASRDRVANTEAFF. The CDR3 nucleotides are TGTGCCAGCCGGGACAGGGTAGCGAACACTGAAGCTTTCTTT.

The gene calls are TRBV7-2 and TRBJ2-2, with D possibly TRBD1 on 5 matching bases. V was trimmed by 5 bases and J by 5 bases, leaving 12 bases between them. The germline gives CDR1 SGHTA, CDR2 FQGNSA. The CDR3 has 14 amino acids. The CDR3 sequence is CASSLTTVTGELFF. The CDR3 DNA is TGTGCCAGCAGCCTAACGACAGTTACCGGGGAGCTGTTTTTT.

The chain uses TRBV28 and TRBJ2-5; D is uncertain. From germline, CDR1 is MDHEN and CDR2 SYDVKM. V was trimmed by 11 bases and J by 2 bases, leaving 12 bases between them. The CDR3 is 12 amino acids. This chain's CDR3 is CAAGHLQETQYF. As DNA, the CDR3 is TGTGCCGCTGGGCACCTTCAAGAGACCCAGTACTTC.

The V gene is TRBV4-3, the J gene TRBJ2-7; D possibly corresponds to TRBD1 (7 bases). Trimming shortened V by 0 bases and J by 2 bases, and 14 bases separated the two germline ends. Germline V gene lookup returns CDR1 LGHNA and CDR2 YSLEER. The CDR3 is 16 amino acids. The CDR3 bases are TGCGCCAGCAGCCAAGATGCGGGACAGTTAACCTACGAGCAGTACTTC. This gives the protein CASSQDAGQLTYEQYF.

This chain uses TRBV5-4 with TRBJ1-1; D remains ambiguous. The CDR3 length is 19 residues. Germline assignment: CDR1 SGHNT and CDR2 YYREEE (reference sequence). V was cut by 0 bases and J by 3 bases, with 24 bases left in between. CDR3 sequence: CASSLGGGGGFGRDTEAFF. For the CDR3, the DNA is TGTGCCAGCAGCTTGGGAGGAGGTGGTGGGTTTGGGAGGGACACTGAAGCTTTCTTT.

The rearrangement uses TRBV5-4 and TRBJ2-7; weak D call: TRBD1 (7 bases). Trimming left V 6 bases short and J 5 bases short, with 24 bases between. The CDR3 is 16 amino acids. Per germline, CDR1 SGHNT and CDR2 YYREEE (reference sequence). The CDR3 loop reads CASTQDRAGGLHEQYF. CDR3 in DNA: TGTGCCAGCACCCAGGACCGGGCAGGGGGGCTGCACGAGCAGTACTTC.

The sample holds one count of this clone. DNA of the CDR3: TGTGCCAGCAGCGTAGAGGGGTTCGGGGAGACCCAGTACTTC. This gives the protein CASSVEGFGETQYF. The chain is built from TRBV9 and TRBJ2-5, with TRBD1 as a possible D gene (5 bases). Between the trimmed V and J ends, which lost 0 bases and 5 bases, there was a span of 11 bases. Germline-derived CDR1 and CDR2 are SGDLS and YYNGEE. The CDR3 extends over 14 amino acids.

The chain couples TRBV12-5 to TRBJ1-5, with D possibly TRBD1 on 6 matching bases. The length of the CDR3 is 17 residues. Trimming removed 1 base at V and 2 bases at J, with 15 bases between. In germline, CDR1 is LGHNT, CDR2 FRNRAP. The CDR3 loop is CASGLGLQGGGNQPQHF. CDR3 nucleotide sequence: TGTGCTAGTGGTTTGGGATTACAGGGCGGTGGCAATCAGCCCCAGCATTTT.

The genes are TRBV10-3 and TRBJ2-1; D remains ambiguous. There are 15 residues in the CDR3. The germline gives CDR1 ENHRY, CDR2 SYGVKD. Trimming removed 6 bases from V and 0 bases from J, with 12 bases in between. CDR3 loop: CAIRSTLSSYNEQFF. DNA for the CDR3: TGTGCCATCAGGTCGACTCTGAGCTCCTACAATGAGCAGTTCTTC.

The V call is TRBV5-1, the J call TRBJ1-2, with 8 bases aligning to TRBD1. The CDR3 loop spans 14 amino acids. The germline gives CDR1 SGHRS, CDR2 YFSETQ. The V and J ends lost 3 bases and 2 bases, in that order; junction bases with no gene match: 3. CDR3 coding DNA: TGCGCCAGCAGCTACGACAGGGGCAACTATGGCTACACCTTC. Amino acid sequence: CASSYDRGNYGYTF.

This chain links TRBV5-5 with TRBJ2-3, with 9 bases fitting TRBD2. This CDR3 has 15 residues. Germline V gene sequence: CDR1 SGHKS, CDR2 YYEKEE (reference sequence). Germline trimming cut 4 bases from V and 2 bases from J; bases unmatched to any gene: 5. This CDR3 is CASSDTSGLTDTQYF. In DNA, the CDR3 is TGTGCCAGCAGCGATACTAGCGGGCTCACAGATACGCAGTATTTT.

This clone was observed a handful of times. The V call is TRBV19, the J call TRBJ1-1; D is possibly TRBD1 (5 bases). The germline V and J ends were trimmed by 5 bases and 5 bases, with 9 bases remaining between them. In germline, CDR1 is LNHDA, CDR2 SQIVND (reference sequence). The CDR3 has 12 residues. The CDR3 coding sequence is TGTGCCAGTAGTTCCCGGGGGACTGAAGCTTTCTTT. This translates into CASSSRGTEAFF. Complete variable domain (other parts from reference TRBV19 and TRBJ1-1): DGGITQSPKYLFRKEGQNVTLSCEQNLNHDAMYWYRQDPGQGLRLIYYSQIVNDFQKGDIAEGYSVSREKKESFPLTVTSAQKNPTAFYLCASSSRGTEAFFGQGTRLTVV.

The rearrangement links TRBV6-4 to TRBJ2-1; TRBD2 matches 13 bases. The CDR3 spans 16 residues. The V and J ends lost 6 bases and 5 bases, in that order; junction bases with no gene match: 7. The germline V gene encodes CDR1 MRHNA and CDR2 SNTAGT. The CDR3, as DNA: TGTGCCAGCAGCCCAAGACTAGCGGGAGGCAACAATGAGCAGTTCTTC. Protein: CASSPRLAGGNNEQFF.

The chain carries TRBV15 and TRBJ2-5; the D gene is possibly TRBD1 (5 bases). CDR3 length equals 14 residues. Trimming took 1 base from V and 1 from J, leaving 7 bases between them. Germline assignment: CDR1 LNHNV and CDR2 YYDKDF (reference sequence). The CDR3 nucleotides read TGTGCCACCAGCAGAGGGACACCCCAAGAGACCCAGTACTTC. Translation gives CATSRGTPQETQYF.

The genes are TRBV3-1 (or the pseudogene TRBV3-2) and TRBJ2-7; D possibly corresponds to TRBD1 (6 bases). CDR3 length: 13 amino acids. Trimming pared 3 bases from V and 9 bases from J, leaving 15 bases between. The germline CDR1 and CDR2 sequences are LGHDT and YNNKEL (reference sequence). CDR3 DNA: TGTGCCAGCAGCCAGGGACATCCGACTGGGCAGTACTTC. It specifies CASSQGHPTGQYF.

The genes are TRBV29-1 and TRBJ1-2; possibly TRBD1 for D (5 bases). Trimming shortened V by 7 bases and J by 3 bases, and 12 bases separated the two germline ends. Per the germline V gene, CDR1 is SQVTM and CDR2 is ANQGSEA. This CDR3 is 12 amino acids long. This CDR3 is CSARDSDYGYTF. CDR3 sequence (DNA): TGCAGCGCCCGCGACAGCGACTATGGCTACACCTTC. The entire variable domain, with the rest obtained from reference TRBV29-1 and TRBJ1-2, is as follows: SAVISQKPSRDICQRGTSLTIQCQVDSQVTMMFWYRQQPGQSLTLIATANQGSEATYESGFVIDKFPISRPNLTFSTLTVSNMSPEDSSIYLCSARDSDYGYTFGSGTRLTVV.

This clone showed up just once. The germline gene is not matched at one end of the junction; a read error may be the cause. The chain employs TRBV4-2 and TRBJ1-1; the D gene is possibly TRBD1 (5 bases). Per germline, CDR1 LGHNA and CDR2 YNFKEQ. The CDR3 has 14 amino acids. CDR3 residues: CASGQEGVATEAFF. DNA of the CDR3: TGTGCCAGCGGCCAAGAAGGGGTGGCCACTGAAGCTTTCTTT.

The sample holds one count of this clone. The CDR3 bases are TGTGCCACCAGTCCAGCGGGGGGGTCCTTAACCGGGGAGCTGTTTTTT. Translation: CATSPAGGSLTGELFF. The V call is TRBV24-1, the J call TRBJ2-2; 10 bases fit TRBD2. Trimming took 6 bases from V and 5 from J; bases not matched to a gene: 8. CDR1 is KGHDR, CDR2 SFDVKD, per germline. The CDR3 is 16 amino acids.

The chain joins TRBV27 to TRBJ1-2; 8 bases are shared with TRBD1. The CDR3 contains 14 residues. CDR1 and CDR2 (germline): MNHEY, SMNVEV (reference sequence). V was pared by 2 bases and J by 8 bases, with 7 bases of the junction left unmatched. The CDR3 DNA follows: TGTGCCAGCAGTTTAAATGCAGGGGGCTCCGGCTACACCTTC. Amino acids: CASSLNAGGSGYTF.

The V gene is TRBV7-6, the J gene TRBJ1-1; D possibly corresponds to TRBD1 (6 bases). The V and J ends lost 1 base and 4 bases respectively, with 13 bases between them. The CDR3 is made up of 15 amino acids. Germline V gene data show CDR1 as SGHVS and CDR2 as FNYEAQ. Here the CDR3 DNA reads TGTGCCAGCAGCTTAGGGGGCCAGGGGACCACTGAAGCTTTCTTT. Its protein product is CASSLGGQGTTEAFF.

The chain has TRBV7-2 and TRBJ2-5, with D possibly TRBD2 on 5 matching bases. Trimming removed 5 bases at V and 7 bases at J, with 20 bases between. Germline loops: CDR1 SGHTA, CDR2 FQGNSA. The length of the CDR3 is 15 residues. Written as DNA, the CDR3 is TGTGCCAGCAGCATAGGTGATCGGGATCGGGGGACCCAGTACTTC. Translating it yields CASSIGDRDRGTQYF.

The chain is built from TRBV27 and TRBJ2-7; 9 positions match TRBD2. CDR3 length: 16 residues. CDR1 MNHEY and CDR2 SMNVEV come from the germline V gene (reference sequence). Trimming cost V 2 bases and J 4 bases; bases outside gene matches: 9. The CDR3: CASSLQASGIFYEQYF. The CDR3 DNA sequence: TGTGCCAGCAGTTTACAGGCTAGCGGGATATTTTACGAGCAGTACTTC.

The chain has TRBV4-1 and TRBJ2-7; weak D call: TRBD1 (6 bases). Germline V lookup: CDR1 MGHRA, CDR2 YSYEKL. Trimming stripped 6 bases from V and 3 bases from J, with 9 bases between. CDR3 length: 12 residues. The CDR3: CASSTGNYEQYF. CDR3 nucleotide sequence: TGCGCCAGCAGTACAGGGAACTACGAGCAGTACTTC.

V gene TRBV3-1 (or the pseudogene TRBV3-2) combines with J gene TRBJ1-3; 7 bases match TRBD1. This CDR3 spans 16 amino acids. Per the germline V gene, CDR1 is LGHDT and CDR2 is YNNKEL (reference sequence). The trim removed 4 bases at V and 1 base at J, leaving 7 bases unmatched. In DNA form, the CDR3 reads TGTGCCAGCAGCCCCGGGACAGCCACTTCTGGAAACACCATATATTTT. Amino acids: CASSPGTATSGNTIYF.

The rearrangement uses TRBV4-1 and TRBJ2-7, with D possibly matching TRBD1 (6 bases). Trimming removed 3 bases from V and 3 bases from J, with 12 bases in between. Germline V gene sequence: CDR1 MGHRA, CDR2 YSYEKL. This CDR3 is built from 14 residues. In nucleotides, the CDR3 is TGCGCCAGCAGCCACAGGACAGAAAACTACGAGCAGTACTTC. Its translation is CASSHRTENYEQYF.